The 11 T cell receptor beta chains below all came from one sample that was sequenced in a study of identical twins. TCRdb redid the calling of the 5' RACE reads with MiXCR, one entry per CDR3 protein. Of roughly 1,500,000 distinct CDR3 sequences detected, around a third appear once; the ten largest clones hold 0.27%. Sequencing was done on a sample of cord blood. The origin of the receptors is a newborn girl in good health.

In this sample, this clonotype turned up a few times. V and J are TRBV21-1 and TRBJ1-1; the DNA was not compared with TRBD1, the D call given in the table. TRBV21-1 is noted as a pseudogene. The CDR3 loop spans 13 amino acids. This chain's CDR3 is CASSARGANEAFF. DNA of the CDR3: TGTGCCAGCAGCGCCAGGGGGGCGAATGAAGCTTTCTTT.

The V gene is TRBV11-2, the J gene TRBJ2-1; TRBD2 agrees at 9 bases. Germline lookup yields CDR1 SGHAT and CDR2 FQNNGV. The length of the CDR3 is 20 residues. Trimming removed 2 bases from V and 8 bases from J; junction bases left unmatched: 22. The CDR3: CASSLTSYGTSLALIDEQFF. The CDR3 nucleotides read TGTGCCAGCAGCTTAACCTCGTACGGGACTAGCTTAGCTCTCATCGATGAGCAGTTCTTC.

This chain joins TRBV6-1 and TRBJ2-7; TRBD2 aligns across 7 bases. Germline V gives CDR1 MNHNS, CDR2 SASEGT. The CDR3 is 16 amino acids. J gave up 3 bases and V 2 bases, and 10 bases lay outside the gene matches. This chain's CDR3 is CASSEIDSGAYYEQYF. The CDR3 nucleotides are TGTGCCAGCAGTGAAATCGACAGCGGGGCTTACTACGAGCAGTACTTC.

The rearrangement joins TRBV20-1 to TRBJ2-1; the match to TRBD2 covers 9 bases. The CDR3 consists of 16 residues. The V and J ends lost 4 bases and 0 bases, in that order; junction bases with no gene match: 7. CDR1 and CDR2 (germline): DFQATT, SNEGSKA (reference sequence). This CDR3 is CSATGLAHSSYNEQFF. The DNA for the CDR3 is TGCAGTGCTACCGGACTAGCGCATAGCTCCTACAATGAGCAGTTCTTC.

The V and J genes are TRBV18 and TRBJ2-1, with D perhaps matching TRBD2 (6 bases). The end of the DNA aligns better with TRBJ2-7, so the J call may be wrong. The CDR3 has 14 amino acids. In germline, CDR1 is KGHSH, CDR2 LQKENI. The DNA for the CDR3 is TGTGCCAGCTCACCAACTAGCTACTACAATGAGCAGTACTTC. Encoded protein: CASSPTSYYNEQYF.

This clonotype was picked up many times. The rearrangement joins TRBV11-2 to TRBJ2-7, with unresolved D. CDR1 SGHAT and CDR2 FQNNGV come from the germline V gene. Deletions cut 1 base from V and 0 bases from J, with 13 bases between. The CDR3 covers 16 residues. The CDR3 reads CASSLVPHRSSYEQYF. The CDR3 DNA sequence: TGTGCCAGCAGCTTAGTCCCCCATCGTAGCTCCTACGAGCAGTACTTC.

This rearrangement joins TRBV11-2 to TRBJ2-2; 10 nucleotides agree with TRBD1. In germline, CDR1 is SGHAT, CDR2 FQNNGV. The CDR3 is made up of 15 amino acids. V lost 4 bases and J lost 9; bases outside the gene matches: 8. In DNA form, the CDR3 reads TGTGCCAGCAGCTCAGCAGGGACAGGGGATTGGGAGCTGTTTTTT. Translating it yields CASSSAGTGDWELFF.

The chain joins TRBV14 to TRBJ1-1; TRBD1 is a possible D gene (6 bases). The CDR3 is made up of 18 amino acids. Germline loops: CDR1 SGHDN, CDR2 FVKESK. V was trimmed by 0 bases and J by 6 bases, leaving 23 bases between them. The CDR3 DNA follows: TGTGCCAGCAGCCAAGAGCAGCTTTTACGGGACAAATTATCTGAAGCTTTCTTT. Protein sequence: CASSQEQLLRDKLSEAFF. The full variable domain, in which reference TRBV14 and TRBJ1-1 provide the parts outside the CDR3, is EAGVTQFPSHSVIEKGQTVTLRCDPISGHDNLYWYRRVMGKEIKFLLHFVKESKQDESGMPNNRFLAERTGGTYSTLKVQPAELEDSGVYFCASSQEQLLRDKLSEAFFGQGTRLTVV.

Comments on this clonotype: At one end the junction does not follow the germline gene, possibly because of a read error. The chain is built from TRBV6-1 and TRBJ1-1; 9 bases map to TRBD1. The CDR3 totals 14 residues. Germline lookup yields CDR1 MNHNS and CDR2 SASEGT. For the CDR3, the DNA is TGTGCCGGCAGTCAGGACAGGGGGAACACTGAAGCTTTCTTT. Protein: CAGSQDRGNTEAFF.

The chain combines TRBV5-1 with TRBJ1-6; D gene uncertain. Germline-derived CDR1 and CDR2 are SGHRS and YFSETQ. The CDR3 runs to 16 residues. Deletions cut 3 bases from V and 2 bases from J, with 12 bases between. CDR3 in amino acids: CASSSQGGPYNSPLHF. CDR3 in DNA: TGCGCCAGCAGCTCACAAGGCGGTCCCTATAATTCACCCCTCCACTTT. The whole variable domain, filled in from reference TRBV5-1 and TRBJ1-6, reads KAGVTQTPRYLIKTRGQQVTLSCSPISGHRSVSWYQQTPGQGLQFLFEYFSETQRNKGNFPGRFSGRQFSNSRSEMNVSTLELGDSALYLCASSSQGGPYNSPLHFGNGTRLTVT.

This clonotype has just a few counts. V is TRBV2 and J is TRBJ2-3; D unclear. CDR1 and CDR2 (germline): SNHLY, FYNNEI. The CDR3 contains 13 residues. Between the trimmed V and J ends, which lost 2 bases and 2 bases, there was a span of 5 bases. The CDR3 loop is CASSEPATDTQYF. CDR3 sequence (DNA): TGTGCCAGCAGTGAACCTGCCACAGATACGCAGTATTTT.